This T cell receptor beta chain was documented in a study of graft-versus-host responses after intestinal transplantation (dated by TCRdb to the early 2020s). In terms of the full investigation: Multivisceral, liver-intestinal, or isolated intestinal transplants were received by the recipients. Every recipient was given anti-thymocyte globulin induction, followed by about 3 years of maintenance tacrolimus and steroids. After intestinal transplantation, graft-versus-host and host-versus-graft alloreactive T cell clones were followed in the graft, circulation and bone marrow using bulk TCR-beta CDR3 sequencing. To identify alloreactive clones, pre-transplant mixed lymphocyte reaction products were sequenced and compared with unstimulated pre-transplant donor and recipient T cells. Of the 20 to 30 intestinal transplant recipients enrolled in the cohort, one of whom was a retransplant, 3 patients without pretransplant specimens were excluded. Donor T cell macrochimerism was defined as a peak of at least 4% donor T cells among recipient peripheral blood mononuclear cells. Instead of going to the commercial service, samples from three later patients were sequenced in-house on an Illumina MiSeq and processed with MiXCR. What the work shows at the level of the full study, not this receptor alone: Patients with donor T cell macrochimerism had high GvH to HvG T cell clonal ratios in their allografts. Conclusions were limited by the relatively low number and heterogeneity of intestinal transplant patients. Peak levels of circulating GvH clones were associated with declines in HvG clones early after transplant. GvH clones were found in recipient bone marrow, and some of the GvH clones appeared earlier in ileal mucosa or blood, which is consistent with an intestinal mucosal origin.

The CDR3 spans 16 residues, from the cysteine through the phenylalanine. The DNA shown is the 48-base CDR3, in frame from base 1. Relative to germline, V is missing 3 bases and J is missing 3 bases, with 7 bases of the junction outside any gene match. Via the germline V gene, CDR1 is LGHNA and CDR2 YSLEER. The meaning of the sample's time point label: cells obtained before transplantation from donor or recipient. CD3+CD4+ and CD3+CD8+ populations were FACS-sorted from unstimulated pre-transplant donor and recipient cells taken from spleen or lymph nodes. Receptor libraries were prepared by the immunoSEQ multiplex PCR assay. For most patients, genomic DNA was isolated with the Qiagen DNeasy Blood and Tissue Kit and sent frozen to Adaptive Biotechnologies for TCR sequencing. Adaptive Biotechnologies carried out high-throughput TCR-beta CDR3 sequencing of genomic DNA for most patients. The authors processed their data as follows. TCR sequencing data for around 19 patients were retrieved from Adaptive's ImmunoSEQ software; three other patients were processed with MiXCR and VDJtools. To correct CD4 versus CD8 sorting errors, sequences present in both subsets at a frequency ratio below 5:1 were removed. CDR3 nucleotide sequences shared by donor and recipient were removed because the origin of these sequences could not be assigned. To count as alloreactive, a clone needed at least 2-fold expansion over unstimulated cells and a minimum CFSE-low frequency of 0.002% (template counts) or 0.001% (read counts). A clone was considered mappable if detected in the sequenced pre-transplant spleen, lymph node, or MLR CFSE-low populations of the donor or recipient. The cumulative frequency of alloreactive clones was calculated as a percentage of all sequences, weighted by copy number. Held by TCRdb, this immuneACCESS table contains in-frame sequences only and omits some clones. Under half of the omission traces to an unresolved V gene where checked; the cause of the rest is unknown. Clonal size and the V and J genes are those of that table, whereas D and trimming came from the DNA. The sample has 65,000 to 90,000 clones on record, just under 95% of them singletons. Clones ranked in the top ten supply approximately 0.4% of the sample.

As concerns this clone: The specificity of this receptor is unknown. Within one base of it there is no much larger clone, and no base qualities were kept.

The chain uses TRBV4-3 and TRBJ2-7, and TRBD2 aligns with 11 junction nucleotides. Sequenced material: unstimulated CD8+ T cells sorted from spleen or lymph node cells, taken before transplant. The source of this sequence is a human donor who was the organ donor for an intestinal transplant. The DNA sequence reads TGCGCCAGCAGCCACTCCGGGACTAGCGGTTTCTACGAGCAGTACTTC. This codes for CASSHSGTSGFYEQYF.